This T cell receptor (beta chain) was captured in a study of post-analysis software for immune sequencing data. About the research overall: Several disease courses (relapsing-remitting, secondary progressive and progressive-relapsing) of multiple sclerosis were included.

Concerning this clonotype itself: The target antigen is unknown.

Unique-molecular-identifier-tagged TCR beta cDNA libraries were used. Input amounts of about 0.85 to 10 million T cells were used. These gave around 500,000 cDNA molecules, so each molecule approximated one T cell. TCRdb recomputed calls from the PCR reads with MiXCR, one row per CDR3 protein. The sample records hundreds of thousands of distinct CDR3 sequences, about 60% being singletons. Overall study results and limits: Included in a set of five TRBV segments more frequent in patients than controls were TRBV5-6, TRBV5-1 and TRBV20-1. Normalized Chao1 diversity was significantly reduced in patients versus controls.

Trimming at V came to 5 bases and at J to 9 bases, leaving 13 bases not matched to a gene. The CDR3 is 15 amino acids. In germline, CDR1 is SEHNR, CDR2 FQNEAQ (reference sequence). The clonotype comes from a girl aged 2 to 9 with multiple sclerosis. The sequenced material came from blood. The chain has TRBV7-9 and TRBJ2-1; 7 positions agree with TRBD1. CDR3 sequence: CASSESTGPRGEQFF. The CDR3 coding sequence is TGTGCCAGCAGCGAATCGACAGGGCCTCGGGGTGAGCAGTTCTTC.